This TCR beta chain comes out of a study of vaccination and CD4 T cells after COVID-19. The CDR3 totals 14 residues. Germline V gives CDR1 SGHRS, CDR2 YFSETQ. V lost 7 bases and J 5 bases, leaving 18 bases between the germline ends. General study points: In convalescent patients, 304 of 307 vaccine-specific clones were mono-reactive for SARS-CoV-2 spike.

A few counts support this clonotype. Its specificity is not known. Once obtained from cultured CD4+ T cells, the DNA was sequenced using the Oncomine TCR Beta short-read assay. TCRdb redid the calling of the PCR reads with MiXCR, one entry per CDR3 protein. The sample includes around 5,000 distinct CDR3 sequences, about 40% of them seen just once. Treatment here: approximately nine-day PBMC culture with coronavirus spike peptide pools or control peptides (ViraFEST assay). The unexposed donor gave CD4+ T cells before the COVID-19 pandemic (2011-2018). With fresh IL-2 medium, half the medium was replaced on days 3 and 7.

The chain is built from TRBV5-1 and TRBJ2-5; the D gene is possibly TRBD2 (6 bases). The sequence was obtained from a human donor in good health. The sequenced sample was CD4+ T cells from blood, cultured in vitro. The CDR3 DNA follows: TGCGCCAGCGCTTCAGGTGGAGGGTGGGAGACCCAGTACTTC. The encoded protein is CASASGGGWETQYF.